These 4 T cell receptor beta chains were all obtained from the same sample, sequenced in a study of vaccination effects on CD4 cells after COVID-19. The table came from immunoSEQ multiplex PCR; TCRdb's copy has only in-frame clones and leaves some out. The sample consists of about 25,000 clones, roughly two thirds of them appearing once. Peptide-pool stimulation followed by sequencing identified expanded antigen-specific CD4+ clonotypes in the ViraFEST assay. Cells that had been cultured for 10 days were the source of isolated CD4+ T cells. Neither prior SARS-CoV-2 infection nor positive nucleocapsid antibodies were present in the vaccine recipients. Antigens of these TCRs are unknown. Sequencing used CD4+ T cells from PBMCs cultured with SARS-CoV-2 spike peptides, obtained before COVID-19 vaccination. The receptors were sampled from a human donor who received a COVID-19 vaccine.

The rearrangement joins TRBV7-9 to TRBJ2-5; no firm D call. The CDR3 has 12 amino acids. The V gene lost 1 base and the J gene lost 7 bases, with 7 bases spanning the gap. CDR1 is SEHNR and CDR2 is FQNEAQ in the germline V gene (reference sequence). This CDR3 is CASSLELRTQYF. The CDR3 bases are TGTGCCAGCAGCTTAGAACTCCGGACCCAGTACTTC. The full variable domain, completed using reference TRBV7-9 and TRBJ2-5, is DTGVSQNPRHKITKRGQNVTFRCDPISEHNRLYWYRQTLGQGPEFLTYFQNEAQLEKSRLLSDRFSAERPKGSFSTLEIQRTEQGDSAMYLCASSLELRTQYFGPGTRLLVL.

The V and J genes are TRBV2 and TRBJ1-6; D remains ambiguous. The V gene lost 4 bases and the J gene lost 9 bases, with 10 bases spanning the gap. Germline V lookup: CDR1 SNHLY, CDR2 FYNNEI. The CDR3 totals 13 residues. The CDR3 DNA reads as TGTGCCAGCAGTGGCACAGTCAGTTCACCCCTCCACTTT. Translating it yields CASSGTVSSPLHF. Drawing the rest from reference TRBV2 and TRBJ1-6, the complete variable domain is EPEVTQTPSHQVTQMGQEVILRCVPISNHLYFYWYRQILGQKVEFLVSFYNNEISEKSEIFDDQFSVERPDGSNFTLKIRSTKLEDSAMYFCASSGTVSSPLHFGNGTRLTVT.

The count of this clone is one. This sequence joins TRBV6-5 and TRBJ1-2, with TRBD1 matching over 8 bases. The CDR3 is made up of 14 amino acids. J was trimmed by 4 bases and V by 6 bases; bases with no gene match: 7. The germline V gene encodes CDR1 MNHEY and CDR2 SVGAGI. The CDR3 sequence: CASRGNRGSYGYTF. In nucleotides, the CDR3 is TGTGCCAGCAGGGGAAACAGGGGGTCCTATGGCTACACCTTC.

The rearrangement links TRBV5-4 to TRBJ1-5; D may be TRBD1 (5 bases). Germline CDR1 is SGHNT and CDR2 is YYREEE (reference sequence). V lost 4 bases and J lost 4, with 9 bases in between. This CDR3 is built from 13 residues. This chain's CDR3 is CASSADTNQPQHF. Written as DNA, the CDR3 is TGTGCCAGCAGCGCGGACACTAATCAGCCCCAGCATTTT.